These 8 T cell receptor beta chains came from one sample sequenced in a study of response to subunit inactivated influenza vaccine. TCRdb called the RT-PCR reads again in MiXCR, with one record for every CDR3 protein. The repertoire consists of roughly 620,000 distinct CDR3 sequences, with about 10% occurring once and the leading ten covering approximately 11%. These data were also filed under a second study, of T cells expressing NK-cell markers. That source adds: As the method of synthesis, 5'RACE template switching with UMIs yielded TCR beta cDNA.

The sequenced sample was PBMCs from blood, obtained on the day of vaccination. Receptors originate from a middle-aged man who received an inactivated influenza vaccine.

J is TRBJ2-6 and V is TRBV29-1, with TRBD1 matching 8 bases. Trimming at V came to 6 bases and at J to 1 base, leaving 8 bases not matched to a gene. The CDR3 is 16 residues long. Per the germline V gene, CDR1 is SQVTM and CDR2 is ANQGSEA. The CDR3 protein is CSVAGTGSSGANVLTF. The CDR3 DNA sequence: TGCAGCGTCGCCGGGACAGGAAGTTCTGGGGCCAACGTCCTGACTTTC.

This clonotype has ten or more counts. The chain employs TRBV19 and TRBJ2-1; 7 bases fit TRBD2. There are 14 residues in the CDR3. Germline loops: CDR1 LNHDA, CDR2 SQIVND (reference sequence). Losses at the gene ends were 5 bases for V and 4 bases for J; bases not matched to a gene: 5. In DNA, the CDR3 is TGTGCCAGTAGTCTGGGGCGGGGGTACAATGAGCAGTTCTTC. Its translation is CASSLGRGYNEQFF. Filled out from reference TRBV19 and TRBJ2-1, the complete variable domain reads DGGITQSPKYLFRKEGQNVTLSCEQNLNHDAMYWYRQDPGQGLRLIYYSQIVNDFQKGDIAEGYSVSREKKESFPLTVTSAQKNPTAFYLCASSLGRGYNEQFFGPGTRLTVL.

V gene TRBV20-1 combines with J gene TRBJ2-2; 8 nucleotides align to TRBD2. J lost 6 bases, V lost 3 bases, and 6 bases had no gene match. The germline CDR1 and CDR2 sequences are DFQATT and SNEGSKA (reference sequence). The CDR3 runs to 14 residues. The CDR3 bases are TGCAGTGCTAGTGTCGGGAGGGGTGCCGGGGAGCTGTTTTTT. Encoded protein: CSASVGRGAGELFF.

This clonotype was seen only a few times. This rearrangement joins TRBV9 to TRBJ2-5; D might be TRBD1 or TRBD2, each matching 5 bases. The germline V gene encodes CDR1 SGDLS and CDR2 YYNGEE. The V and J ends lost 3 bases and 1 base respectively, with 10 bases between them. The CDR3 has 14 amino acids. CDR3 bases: TGTGCCAGCAGCGCGGGACGGACCCAAGAGACCCAGTACTTC. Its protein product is CASSAGRTQETQYF.

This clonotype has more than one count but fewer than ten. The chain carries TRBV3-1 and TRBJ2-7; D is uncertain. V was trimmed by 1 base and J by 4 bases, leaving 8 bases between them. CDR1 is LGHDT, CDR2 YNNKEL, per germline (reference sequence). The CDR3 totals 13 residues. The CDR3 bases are TGTGCCAGCAGCCAAGGGTTGTTGTACGAGCAGTACTTC. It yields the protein CASSQGLLYEQYF.

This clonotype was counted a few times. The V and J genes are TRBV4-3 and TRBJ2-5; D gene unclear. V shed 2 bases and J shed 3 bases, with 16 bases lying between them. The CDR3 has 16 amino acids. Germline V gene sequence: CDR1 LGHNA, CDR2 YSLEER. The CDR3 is CASSQSYPSGEETQYF. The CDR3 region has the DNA TGCGCCAGCAGCCAATCTTATCCATCAGGAGAAGAGACCCAGTACTTC.

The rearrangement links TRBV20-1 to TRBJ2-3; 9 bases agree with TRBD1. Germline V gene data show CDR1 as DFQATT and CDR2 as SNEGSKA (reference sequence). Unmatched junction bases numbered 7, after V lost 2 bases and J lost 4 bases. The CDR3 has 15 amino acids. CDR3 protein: CSARSGQGTPDTQYF. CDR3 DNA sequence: TGCAGTGCTAGATCGGGACAGGGTACCCCAGATACGCAGTATTTT.

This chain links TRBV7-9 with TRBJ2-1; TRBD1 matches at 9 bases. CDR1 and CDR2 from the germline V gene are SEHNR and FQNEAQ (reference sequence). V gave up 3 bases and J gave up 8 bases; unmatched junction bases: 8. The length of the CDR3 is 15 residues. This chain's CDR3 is CASSLGTGLLDEQFF. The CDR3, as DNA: TGTGCCAGCAGCTTGGGGACAGGGTTGCTGGATGAGCAGTTCTTC.